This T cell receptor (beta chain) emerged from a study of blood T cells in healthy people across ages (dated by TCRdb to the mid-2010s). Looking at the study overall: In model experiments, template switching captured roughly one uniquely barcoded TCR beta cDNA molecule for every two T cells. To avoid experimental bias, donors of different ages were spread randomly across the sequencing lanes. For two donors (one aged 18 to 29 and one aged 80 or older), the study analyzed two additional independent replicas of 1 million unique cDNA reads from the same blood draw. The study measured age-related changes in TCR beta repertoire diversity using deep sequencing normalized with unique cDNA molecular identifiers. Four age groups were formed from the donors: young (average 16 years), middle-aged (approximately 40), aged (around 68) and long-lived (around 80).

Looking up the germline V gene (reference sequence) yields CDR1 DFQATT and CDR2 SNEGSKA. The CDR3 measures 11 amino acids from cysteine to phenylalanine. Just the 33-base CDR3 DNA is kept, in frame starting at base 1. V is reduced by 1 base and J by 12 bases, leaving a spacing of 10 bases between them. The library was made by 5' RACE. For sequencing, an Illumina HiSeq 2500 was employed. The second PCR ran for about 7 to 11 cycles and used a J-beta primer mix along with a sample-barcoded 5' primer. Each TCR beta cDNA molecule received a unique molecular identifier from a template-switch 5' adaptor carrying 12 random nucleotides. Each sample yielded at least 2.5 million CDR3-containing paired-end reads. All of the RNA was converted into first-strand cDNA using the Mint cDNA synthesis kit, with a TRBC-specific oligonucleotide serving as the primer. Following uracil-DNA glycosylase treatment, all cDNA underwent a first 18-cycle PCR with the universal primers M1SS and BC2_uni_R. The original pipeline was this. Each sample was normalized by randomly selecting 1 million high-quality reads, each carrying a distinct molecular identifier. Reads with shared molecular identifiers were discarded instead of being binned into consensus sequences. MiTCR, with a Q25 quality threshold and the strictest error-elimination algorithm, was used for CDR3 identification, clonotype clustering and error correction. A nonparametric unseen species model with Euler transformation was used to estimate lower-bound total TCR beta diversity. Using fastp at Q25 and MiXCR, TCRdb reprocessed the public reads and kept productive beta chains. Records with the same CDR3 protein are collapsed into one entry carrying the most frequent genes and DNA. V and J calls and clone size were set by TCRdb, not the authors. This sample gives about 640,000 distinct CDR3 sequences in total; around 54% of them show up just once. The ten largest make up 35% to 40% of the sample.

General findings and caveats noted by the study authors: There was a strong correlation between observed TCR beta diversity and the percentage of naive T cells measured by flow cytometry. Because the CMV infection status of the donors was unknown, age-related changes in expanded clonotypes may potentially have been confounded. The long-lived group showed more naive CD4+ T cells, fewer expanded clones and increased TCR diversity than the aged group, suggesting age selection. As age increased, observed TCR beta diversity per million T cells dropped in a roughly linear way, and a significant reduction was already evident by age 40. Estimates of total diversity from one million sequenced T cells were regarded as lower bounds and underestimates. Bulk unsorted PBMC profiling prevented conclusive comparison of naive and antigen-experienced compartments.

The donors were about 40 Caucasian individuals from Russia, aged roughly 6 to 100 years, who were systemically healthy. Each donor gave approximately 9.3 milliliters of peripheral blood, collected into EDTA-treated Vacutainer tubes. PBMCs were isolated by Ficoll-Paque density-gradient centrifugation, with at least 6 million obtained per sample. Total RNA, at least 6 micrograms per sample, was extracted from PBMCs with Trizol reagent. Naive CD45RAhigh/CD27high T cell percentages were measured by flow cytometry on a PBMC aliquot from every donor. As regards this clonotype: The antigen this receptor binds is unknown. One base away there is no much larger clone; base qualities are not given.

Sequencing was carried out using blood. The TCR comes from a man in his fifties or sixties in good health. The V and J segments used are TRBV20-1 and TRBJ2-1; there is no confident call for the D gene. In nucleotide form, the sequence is TGCAGTGCTAGAGGGGGTGTCTCGCAGTTCTTC. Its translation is CSARGGVSQFF.